This record looks at one T cell receptor (beta chain) sequence and its context. Antigen specificity is unknown. Produced via immunoSEQ multiplex PCR; TCRdb's table is partial and in-frame only. The sample carries some 39,000 clones, around nine tenths recorded once. Germline CDR1 reads SEHNR; CDR2 reads FQNEAQ (reference sequence). This CDR3 has 12 residues. Between the trimmed V and J ends, which lost 5 bases and 1 base, there was a span of 4 bases. These data belong to a study of graft-versus-host responses after intestinal transplantation. Overall study: Multivisceral, liver-intestinal, or isolated intestinal transplants were given to recipients. Broader study findings: GvH clones occurred in recipient marrow; some first appeared in ileum or blood.

This receptor was taken from a human patient who received an intestinal transplant, so some T cells may come from the graft donor. The sequencing used PBMCs, collected just under 270 days after transplant. This sequence joins TRBV7-9 and TRBJ2-3; D unclear. The DNA of the CDR3 is TGTGCCAGCAGCAGAGGCACAGATACGCAGTATTTT. Its translation: CASSRGTDTQYF.